A single T cell receptor (beta chain) is shown here with its context. The antigen it binds to is not known. Nothing much larger sits one base from this clone, and base qualities are not available. CDR1 is given as SGHTA and CDR2 as FQGNSA, both from the germline V gene. The CDR3 sequence holds 15 residues, the cysteine and phenylalanine included. The DNA shown is the 45-base CDR3, in frame from base 1. For this chain, trimming is 5 bases at the V end and 6 bases at the J end, and the number of junction bases without a gene match is 8. Collaborating institutions collected whole blood in K2EDTA tubes following their own protocols. For TCRbeta analysis, collaborators shipped samples as frozen whole blood, isolated PBMCs, or DNA extracted from either of those sample types. The data are from a study of blood T cell repertoires in COVID-19 (dated by TCRdb to 2018 to 2021). Describing the broader study: The collaborator samples originated in the United States, Italy and Spain and spanned the acute and convalescent phases of COVID-19. A freely available public database, intended as a resource for researchers studying the immune response to SARS-CoV-2, is where the repertoires were released. Where HLA class I and class II types were available, the types were taken from metadata supplied by the sample provider, not from assay-based typing. The prospective study material was composed of cDNA or gDNA derived from T cells, B-cell-depleted T cells, or PBMCs. Samples came from the ongoing ImmuneRACE study (first 160 participants) plus 1,254 subjects from 6 global collaborators. Sample metadata almost always included a de-identified subject ID, COVID-19 status, age in years and sex. The dataset comprised deeply sampled blood TCRbeta repertoires from subjects exposed to, actively infected with, or recovered from COVID-19. Overall results and qualifications from the work: Clinical and demographic metadata were provided uncurated, with the amount varying by source and participant.

TCRbeta CDR3 regions were amplified from genomic DNA by means of the immunoSEQ Assay, a bias-controlled multiplex PCR. The original pipeline was this. Within the assay, amplification of reference gene primers was used to estimate how many nucleated cells each sample contained. To quantify the absolute abundance of each unique TCRbeta CDR3 rearrangement, sequence reads were collapsed and filtered. For each sample, productive Simpson clonality was calculated as the square root of Simpson's diversity index across productive rearrangements. The clones in this table, taken by TCRdb from immuneACCESS, are in-frame only. Not every clone is retained; where verified, under half of the shortfall comes from an unresolved V gene, and the cause of the rest is unknown. V, J and clone size are those of that table, while D and trimming were read from the DNA. The table for this sample lists approximately 28,000 clones; about two thirds of them were counted only once. The ten largest clones capture under 25% of the sample.

Sequencing input: peripheral blood. This clonotype was obtained from a boy between 2 and 15 years old with active or convalescent COVID-19. The receptor chain draws on TRBV7-2 and TRBJ2-2, with TRBD1 matching 8 junction bases. The nucleotide sequence reads as follows: TGTGCCAGCAGCCCAGGACAGGGCTACGCCGGGGAGCTGTTTTTT. It specifies CASSPGQGYAGELFF.